This entry concerns a single TCR beta chain. This CDR3 region has 13 residues. V dropped 5 bases and J dropped 7 bases, with 15 bases sitting between them. The germline gives CDR1 SGHNT, CDR2 YENEEA. This entry comes from a study of cytomegalovirus exposure and HLA in healthy donors. The primer mix had 60 Vbeta and 13 Jbeta primers. Using immunoSEQ multiplex PCR, the repertoire was profiled, and TCRdb retains in-frame clones only, with some absent. This sample has approximately 150,000 clones; 80% occur once, and the top ten carry approximately 1.3%. The chain links TRBV11-3 to TRBJ2-7; D not resolved. Specimen: PBMCs. The clonotype originates from a man aged 25 to 40 in good health and CMV-seronegative. CDR3 sequence: CASSEIQTTEQYF. In DNA form, the CDR3 reads TGTGCCAGCAGCGAGATACAAACTACGGAGCAGTACTTC.